A selection of T cell receptor beta chains follows, all from one sample in a study of shared clonotypes between healthy human individuals. Profiling relied on immunoSEQ multiplex PCR, and the TCRdb table lists in-frame clones only, not all of them. Of approximately 2.1 million clones in the sample, approximately 95% are singletons; the top ten hold 0.35% to 0.45%. Sequenced: naive CD4+ T cells from PBMCs. The receptor source for this set is a man aged 18 to 30 in good health. Some clones in this sample may be carry-over from other donors' samples. Both conserved end residues are part of each CDR3. D genes are given only for firm matches. Only some rows state a clone size, as once, few, many or a class for expanded clones.

NA TRBD1 TRBJ1-2 TRBV27 CASSPGWARGSHGYTF TGTGCCAGCAGTCCCGGGTGGGCCAGGGGGAGCCATGGCTACACCTTC
NA NA TRBJ1-3 TRBV9 CASSHLTGNTIYF TGTGCCAGCAGCCATCTAACTGGAAACACCATATATTTT
NA TRBD2 TRBJ2-3 TRBV30 CAWRPRLAGYTQYF TGTGCCTGGAGGCCCCGACTAGCGGGATACACGCAGTATTTT
once TRBD1 TRBJ2-7 TRBV6-5 CASSPLPTGSYEQYF TGTGCCAGCAGCCCTCTGCCGACAGGGTCGTACGAGCAGTACTTC
NA TRBD1 TRBJ1-4 TRBV25-1 CASSETGQWREKLFF TGTGCCAGCAGTGAAACGGGACAGTGGCGTGAAAAACTGTTTTTT
NA NA TRBJ2-7 TRBV18 CASSPPSGSAYEQYF TGTGCCAGCTCACCACCATCAGGGAGCGCCTACGAGCAGTACTTC
once NA TRBJ1-2 TRBV4-1 CASSLVVLAGGSGYTF TGCGCCAGCAGCCTAGTAGTGCTTGCGGGTGGGAGTGGCTACACCTTC
NA NA TRBJ2-7 TRBV7-9 CASSLGTGLAGEQYF TGTGCCAGCAGCCTCGGGACAGGCCTAGCGGGGGAGCAGTACTTC
NA NA TRBJ2-5 TRBV30 CAGGGGTETQYF TGTGCCGGAGGAGGGGGGACGGAGACCCAGTACTTC
NA TRBD1 TRBJ1-2 TRBV6-5 CASRPGQGSHYGYTF TGTGCCAGCAGACCCGGACAGGGGTCTCACTATGGCTACACCTTC
NA NA TRBJ1-3 TRBV4-1 CASSQDYQQRNTIYF TGCGCCAGCAGCCAAGATTATCAGCAACGAAACACCATATATTTT
few TRBD1 TRBJ1-5 TRBV30 CAWSANTGGFQPQHF TGTGCCTGGAGTGCGAATACAGGGGGCTTTCAGCCCCAGCATTTT
NA NA TRBJ1-3 TRBV30 CAWERGEPGNTIYF TGTGCCTGGGAGAGGGGGGAGCCTGGAAACACCATATATTTT
NA TRBD1 TRBJ2-1 TRBV2 CASRSNTGTEGNEQFF TGTGCCAGCAGGAGCAATACCGGGACAGAAGGAAATGAGCAGTTCTTC
NA TRBD2 TRBJ2-3 TRBV4-1 CASSQPGGSLYTQYF TGCGCCAGCAGCCAACCGGGCGGGAGTCTATATACGCAGTATTTT
NA NA TRBJ2-1 TRBV25-1 CASSEYPVDEQFF TGTGCCAGCAGTGAATATCCGGTTGATGAGCAGTTCTTC
NA TRBD2 TRBJ2-1 TRBV28 CASGTSGRAGEQFF TGTGCCAGTGGGACTAGCGGAAGGGCGGGTGAGCAGTTCTTC
NA TRBD1 TRBJ1-2 TRBV5-1 CASSQDRAYGYTF TGCGCCAGCAGCCAGGACAGGGCCTATGGCTACACCTTC
NA TRBD1 TRBJ1-4 TRBV28 CASSSRDRSHNEKLFF TGTGCCAGCAGTTCCCGGGACAGGAGCCATAATGAAAAACTGTTTTTT
NA NA TRBJ2-5 TRBV9 CASSVDQEIGTQYF TGTGCCAGCAGCGTAGATCAGGAAATCGGGACCCAGTACTTC
few NA TRBJ1-1 TRBV5-1 CASSLDRDTEAFF TGCGCCAGCAGCTTGGACAGGGACACTGAAGCTTTCTTT
NA TRBD1 TRBJ1-1 TRBV5-1 CASSLGDRASAAFF TGCGCCAGCAGCTTGGGGGACAGGGCTAGTGCAGCTTTCTTT
NA NA TRBJ2-7 TRBV5-1 CASSLGPELSYEQYF TGCGCCAGCAGCTTGGGGCCAGAGCTCTCCTACGAGCAGTACTTC
once NA TRBJ2-3 TRBV28 CASSANPTDTQYF TGTGCCAGCAGTGCAAACCCCACAGATACGCAGTATTTT
NA NA TRBJ2-3 TRBV28 CASSFEGSTDTQYF TGTGCCAGCAGTTTTGAGGGTAGCACAGATACGCAGTATTTT
NA TRBD1 TRBJ1-2 TRBV28 CASSPGTAHGYTF TGTGCCAGCAGTCCCGGGACAGCTCATGGCTACACCTTC
NA TRBD2 TRBJ2-7 TRBV5-1 CASRRLAESDEQYF TGCGCCAGCCGACGACTAGCGGAATCGGACGAGCAGTACTTC
NA TRBD1 TRBJ2-1 TRBV2 CASRPGQSNAEQFF TGTGCCAGTAGACCGGGACAGAGTAACGCTGAGCAGTTCTTC
NA NA TRBJ2-5 TRBV7-3 CASSLNRELWETQYF TGTGCCAGCAGCTTAAATCGGGAGTTATGGGAGACCCAGTACTTC
NA TRBD1 TRBJ2-7 TRBV2 CASSKQGVRYEQYF TGTGCCAGCAGTAAACAGGGGGTTAGGTACGAGCAGTACTTC